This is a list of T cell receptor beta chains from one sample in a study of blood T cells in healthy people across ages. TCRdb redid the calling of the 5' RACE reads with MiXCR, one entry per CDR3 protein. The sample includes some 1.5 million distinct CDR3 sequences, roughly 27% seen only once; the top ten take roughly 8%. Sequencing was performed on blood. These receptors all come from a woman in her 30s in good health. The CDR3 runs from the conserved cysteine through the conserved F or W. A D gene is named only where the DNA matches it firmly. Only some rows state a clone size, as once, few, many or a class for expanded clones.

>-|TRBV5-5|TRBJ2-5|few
CASSRGWATQETQYF
TGTGCCAGCAGCCGCGGGTGGGCGACTCAAGAGACCCAGTACTTC
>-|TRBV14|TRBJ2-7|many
CASSHSDTNDYEQYF
TGTGCCAGCAGCCATTCCGACACGAACGACTACGAGCAGTACTTC
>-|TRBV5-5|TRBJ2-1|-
CASTLGYGEQFF
TGTGCCAGCACCTTGGGTTATGGTGAGCAGTTCTTC
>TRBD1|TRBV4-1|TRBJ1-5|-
CASSQGAGQSLNQPQHF
TGCGCCAGCAGCCAAGGGGCGGGACAGTCACTCAATCAGCCCCAGCATTTT
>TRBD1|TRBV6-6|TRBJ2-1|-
CAVQGGDRPEQFF
TGTGCCGTTCAAGGGGGCGACAGGCCTGAGCAGTTCTTC
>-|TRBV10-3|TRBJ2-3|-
CATQRVSTDTQYF
TGTGCCACCCAACGGGTTAGCACAGATACGCAGTATTTT
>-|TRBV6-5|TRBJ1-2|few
CASSYSESGNMGYTF
TGTGCCAGCAGTTACTCAGAGTCCGGCAACATGGGCTACACCTTC
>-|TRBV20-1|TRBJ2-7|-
CSAGKASSYEQYF
TGCAGTGCTGGCAAGGCCAGCTCCTACGAGCAGTACTTC
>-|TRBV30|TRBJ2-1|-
CAWSASGRSYNEQFF
TGTGCCTGGAGTGCCAGTGGGAGGTCCTACAATGAGCAGTTCTTC
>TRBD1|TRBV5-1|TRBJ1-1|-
CASSAGQGAAEAFF
TGCGCCAGCAGCGCCGGACAGGGGGCCGCTGAAGCTTTCTTT
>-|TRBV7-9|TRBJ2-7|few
CASSLGGLSGEQYF
TGTGCCAGCAGCTTAGGAGGGCTTAGCGGCGAGCAGTACTTC
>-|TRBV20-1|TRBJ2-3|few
CSARSRLQGPDTQYF
TGCAGTGCTAGATCGAGACTACAGGGCCCAGATACGCAGTATTTT
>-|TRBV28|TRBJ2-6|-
CASSLEGRRGANVQTF
TGTGCCAGCAGTTTGGAGGGGAGACGTGGGGCCAACGTCCAGACTTTC
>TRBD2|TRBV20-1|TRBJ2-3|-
CSAAPPPAGSTDTQYF
TGCAGTGCTGCCCCACCCCCAGCGGGGAGCACAGATACGCAGTATTTT